This T cell receptor beta chain was recovered during a study of T cell responses to AZD1222 COVID-19 vaccine. Background on the study: Pooled samples include second doses given at about 4 or 12 weeks.

The table came from immunoSEQ multiplex PCR; TCRdb's copy has only in-frame clones and leaves some out. The table lists roughly 160,000 clones, 80% to 95% of them singletons, with 1.5% to 2% in the top ten. This CDR3 region has 16 residues. V was pared by 1 base and J by 3 bases, with 13 bases between. CDR1 is SEHNR, CDR2 FQNEAQ, per germline (reference sequence). Sequencing was performed on peripheral blood, taken on day 0 of AZD1222 vaccination. The TCR was taken from an adult in good health. This rearrangement joins TRBV7-9 to TRBJ2-1; weak D call: TRBD2 (6 bases). CDR3 protein: CASSLDAGLNYNEQFF. The CDR3 nucleotides read TGTGCCAGCAGCTTAGACGCGGGATTAAACTACAATGAGCAGTTCTTC.